Included here is one TCR beta chain sequence, with context. What it recognizes is unknown. The sample is drawn from a study of cytomegalovirus exposure and HLA in healthy donors. General study points: Previous analysis showed most TCR beta V segments were productive about 90% or about 30% of the time. Several of the most significant clusters appeared linked to common viral pathogens, based on a later analysis.

This CDR3 has 13 residues. The PCR had 60 Vbeta and 13 Jbeta primers. Here immunoSEQ multiplex PCR was the method, and the copy in TCRdb shows in-frame clones only, minus some. The sample holds 160,000 or so clones; roughly three quarters are singletons and the top ten take roughly 10%. The sample consisted of PBMCs. The clonotype was recovered from a man between 18 and 35 years old in good health and CMV-seropositive. The chain carries TRBV21-1 and TRBJ2-7; the DNA was not used to check the table's D call, TRBD2. TRBV21-1 represents a pseudogene. Written as DNA, the CDR3 is TGTGCCAGCAGCGCGCCAATCTCCTACGAGCAGTACTTC. It specifies CASSAPISYEQYF.